This note documents a single T cell receptor (beta chain) sequence. Its target is not known. The data belong to a study of cytomegalovirus exposure and HLA in healthy donors. Study findings and constraints: Some TCR beta chains (about 180 of them) were listed as cytomegalovirus-associated.

Data came from immunoSEQ multiplex PCR; TCRdb stores just in-frame clones and leaves some out. The data contain about 120,000 clones, 88% of them singletons. The CDR3 has 14 residues. In germline, CDR1 is LNHDA, CDR2 SQIVND (reference sequence). Trimming cost V 2 bases and J 6 bases, with 11 bases left between them. This TCR was recovered from a woman younger than 30 in good health and CMV-seropositive. This rearrangement joins TRBV19 to TRBJ1-5; perhaps TRBD1 as D (6 bases). Sequenced material: PBMCs. The CDR3 here is CASSISGVGQPQHF. CDR3 nucleotides: TGTGCCAGTAGTATATCAGGGGTCGGTCAGCCCCAGCATTTT.